The entry below gives a single T cell receptor (beta chain) sequence along with its context. These data belong to a study of OX40 agonist ivuxolimab in advanced cancers. Study summary: The study gave patients intravenous ivuxolimab at 0.01 to 10 mg/kg every 2 weeks.

V lost 8 bases to trimming and J lost 0 bases, with 8 bases between them. Germline lookup yields CDR1 MNHEY and CDR2 SMNVEV (reference sequence). The CDR3 runs 14 residues. Some clones are missing from TCRdb's copy, which holds only in-frame ones; the method was immunoSEQ multiplex PCR. The data contain over 55,000 clones, 86% of them singletons. The chain carries TRBV27 and TRBJ2-6, with unresolved D. This clonotype was sampled from an adult with an advanced solid tumor such as melanoma, head and neck, liver or kidney cancer. The sample in question was CD4+ or CD8+ T cells sorted from blood, obtained in a trial of the OX40 agonist ivuxolimab. CDR3 sequence: CASAGYSGANVLTF. The DNA of the CDR3 is TGTGCCAGCGCAGGTTACTCTGGGGCCAACGTCCTGACTTTC.